The next 10 T cell receptor beta chains were all read from a single sample in a study of T cell responses to AZD1222 COVID-19 vaccine. TCRdb's copy holds only in-frame clones and misses some; the assay was immunoSEQ multiplex PCR. The profile shows 110,000 or so clones, 90% of them singletons. The source material was peripheral blood, sampled 28 days after the second dose of the MenACWY control vaccine. These receptor sequences come from an adult who received the MenACWY meningococcal vaccine as a control.

This chain connects TRBV7-8 to TRBJ1-1, with D unresolved. The germline gives CDR1 SGHVS, CDR2 FQNEAQ. Trimming took off 5 bases at V and 7 bases at J, with 17 bases between the two ends. The CDR3 has 14 residues. The CDR3 reads CASSPRPTAVEAFF. DNA for the CDR3: TGTGCCAGCAGCCCCAGGCCCACGGCCGTTGAAGCTTTCTTT.

V and J are TRBV28 and TRBJ1-5; D is ambiguous. Germline CDR1 is MDHEN and CDR2 is SYDVKM. The CDR3 consists of 12 residues. Between the trimmed V and J ends, which lost 3 bases and 6 bases, there was a span of 6 bases. The DNA of the CDR3 is TGTGCCAGCAGTTTGTGGGCTCAGCCCCAGCATTTT. Its translation is CASSLWAQPQHF.

The table lists this clone with a few counts. The same CDR3 arises from other DNA sequences in this sample as well. J is TRBJ1-3 and V is TRBV5-5, with D unclear. Germline V gene sequence: CDR1 SGHKS, CDR2 YYEKEE (reference sequence). There are 14 residues in the CDR3. With 2 bases removed from V and 0 bases from J, the gap between germline ends came to 6 bases. CDR3 DNA: TGTGCCAGCAGCTTCCAAAACTCTGGAAACACCATATATTTT. Translation: CASSFQNSGNTIYF.

This clone was picked up one time. The chain recombines TRBV19 with TRBJ2-3; 7 positions match TRBD2. The CDR3 sequence is 15 residues long. Germline CDR1 reads LNHDA; CDR2 reads SQIVND (reference sequence). V dropped 2 bases and J dropped 0; count of bases not matched to a gene: 2. CDR3 nucleotide sequence: TGTGCCAGTAGTATATTACTAGCGAGCACAGATACGCAGTATTTT. This gives the protein CASSILLASTDTQYF.

The chain carries TRBV7-2 and TRBJ1-2; 8 bases line up with TRBD1. J was trimmed by 8 bases and V by 5 bases; bases with no gene match: 13. The CDR3 has 15 amino acids. Germline V gene lookup returns CDR1 SGHTA and CDR2 FQGNSA. The CDR3 region has the DNA TGTGCCAGCAGCCCTCAGGGGGCTGGGCTGGGGGGCTACACCTTC. It codes for CASSPQGAGLGGYTF.

V gene TRBV27 combines with J gene TRBJ1-3; D gene unclear. The V end lost 7 bases, the J end lost 4 bases, and 23 bases lay between the germline ends. The CDR3 contains 17 residues. The germline V gene encodes CDR1 MNHEY and CDR2 SMNVEV (reference sequence). This CDR3 is CASTLRGYPGEGNTIYF. Written as DNA, the CDR3 is TGTGCCAGCACCCTCCGAGGGTACCCCGGCGAGGGAAACACCATATATTTT.

The rearrangement uses TRBV5-4 and TRBJ1-2, with 11 nucleotides matching TRBD1. J gave up 4 bases and V 3 bases, and 8 bases lay outside the gene matches. CDR1 and CDR2 (germline): SGHNT, YYREEE (reference sequence). The length of the CDR3 is 16 residues. DNA of the CDR3: TGTGCCAGCAGCTGGGGGACAGGGGGTCTAGTCTATGGCTACACCTTC. It yields the protein CASSWGTGGLVYGYTF.

This chain links TRBV2 with TRBJ1-2; tentatively, D is TRBD1 (6 bases). Germline CDR1 and CDR2: SNHLY and FYNNEI. There are 15 residues in the CDR3. The V and J ends lost 8 bases and 8 bases respectively, with 24 bases between them. In nucleotides, the CDR3 is TGTGCCAGCGCGGTGTCCCCCAGGGGCTCCGCCGGCTACACCTTC. Protein sequence: CASAVSPRGSAGYTF.

This chain connects TRBV6-1 to TRBJ1-4; TRBD1 is a possible D gene (6 bases). The CDR3 is 15 amino acids. Germline assignment: CDR1 MNHNS and CDR2 SASEGT. Trimming stripped 2 bases from V and 7 bases from J, with 14 bases between. CDR3 coding DNA: TGTGCCAGCAGTGAACAGGGGAAAGGGGGTGAAAAACTGTTTTTT. Residues: CASSEQGKGGEKLFF.

The chain links TRBV11-2 to TRBJ2-1, with D perhaps matching TRBD2 (7 bases). CDR3 length: 16 residues. With 3 bases removed from V and 3 bases from J, the gap between germline ends came to 15 bases. The germline gives CDR1 SGHAT, CDR2 FQNNGV. The CDR3 coding sequence is TGTGCCAGCAGCTTCCTTACAGGGACTATCTACAATGAGCAGTTCTTC. Translated: CASSFLTGTIYNEQFF.